This T cell receptor beta chain was obtained from a study of spatial heterogeneity in lung cancer. Every cDNA TCR molecule received its own unique molecular identifier. Using its own MiXCR run on the 5' RACE reads, TCRdb lists one record per CDR3 protein. The sample holds about 13,000 distinct CDR3 sequences, under 6% seen once. V was shortened by 6 bases and J by 4 bases, with 18 bases between the two germline ends. The germline V gene has CDR1 LGHDT and CDR2 YNNKEL (reference sequence). This CDR3 has 15 amino acids. Indicated time point: sample taken at primary tumor resection. In its sample, this clonotype was seen a few times. Its cognate antigen is unknown. This beta chain was picked up by a library intended for alpha chains and is off target, so its count carries little meaning. General study findings and limits: Expanded alpha and beta TCR counts within tumors tracked tumor mutation counts. Tallies of expanded TCRs, which were sorted into ubiquitous and regional groups, correlated with counts of ubiquitous and regional nonsynonymous mutations, respectively.

The J gene is TRBJ1-2, the V gene TRBV3-1; D call uncertain. The sequence derives from a male donor with early-stage non-small cell lung cancer. The sequenced sample was lung tumor tissue, obtained at surgery. Here the CDR3 reads CASSYSRLPLYGYTF. The CDR3 bases are TGTGCCAGCAGTTACTCCAGGCTCCCGCTCTATGGCTACACCTTC.